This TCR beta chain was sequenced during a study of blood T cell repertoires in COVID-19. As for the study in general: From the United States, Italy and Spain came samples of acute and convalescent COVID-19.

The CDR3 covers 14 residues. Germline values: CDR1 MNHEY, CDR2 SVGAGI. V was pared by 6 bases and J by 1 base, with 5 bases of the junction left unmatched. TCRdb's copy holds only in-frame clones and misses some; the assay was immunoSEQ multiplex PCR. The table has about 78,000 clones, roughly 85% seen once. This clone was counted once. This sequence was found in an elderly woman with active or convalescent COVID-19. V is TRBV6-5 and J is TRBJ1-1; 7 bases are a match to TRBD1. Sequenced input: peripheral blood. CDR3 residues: CASRRNRGNTEAFF. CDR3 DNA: TGTGCCAGCAGGAGGAACAGGGGGAACACTGAAGCTTTCTTT.